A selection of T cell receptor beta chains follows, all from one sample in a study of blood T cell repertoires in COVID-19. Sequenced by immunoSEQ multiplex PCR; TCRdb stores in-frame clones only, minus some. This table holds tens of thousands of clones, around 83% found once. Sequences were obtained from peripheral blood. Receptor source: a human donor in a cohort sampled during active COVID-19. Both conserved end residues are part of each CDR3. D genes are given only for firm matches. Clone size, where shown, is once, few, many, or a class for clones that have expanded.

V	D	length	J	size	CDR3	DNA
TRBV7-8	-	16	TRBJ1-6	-	CASSLRGDRSNSPLHF	TGTGCCAGCAGCTTACGGGGTGACAGGAGTAATTCACCCCTCCACTTT
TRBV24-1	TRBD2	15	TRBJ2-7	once	CATSDGTSGPYEQYF	TGTGCCACCAGTGACGGTACTAGCGGACCCTACGAGCAGTACTTC
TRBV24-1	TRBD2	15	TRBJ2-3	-	CATSAASGITDTQYF	TGTGCCACCAGTGCGGCTAGCGGGATAACAGATACGCAGTATTTT
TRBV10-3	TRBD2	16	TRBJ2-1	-	CAISGGLAVSYNEQFF	TGTGCCATCAGTGGGGGACTAGCGGTCTCCTACAATGAGCAGTTCTTC
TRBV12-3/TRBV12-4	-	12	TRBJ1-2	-	CASSLTTLGYTF	TGTGCCAGTTCCCTTACGACACTCGGCTACACCTTC
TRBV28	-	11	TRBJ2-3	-	CASSFLDTQYF	TGTGCCAGCAGTTTTCTAGATACGCAGTATTTT
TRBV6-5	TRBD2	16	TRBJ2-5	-	CASSLGLAGEGETQYF	TGTGCCAGCAGTTTGGGACTAGCGGGAGAAGGAGAGACCCAGTACTTC
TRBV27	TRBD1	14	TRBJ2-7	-	CASSSGTGGYEQYF	TGTGCCAGCAGTTCAGGGACAGGGGGTTACGAGCAGTACTTC
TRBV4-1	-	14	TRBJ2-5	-	CASSQGRFQETQYF	TGCGCCAGCAGCCAAGGGAGGTTTCAAGAGACCCAGTACTTC
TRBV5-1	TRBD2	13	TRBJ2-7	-	CASQAGGLDEQYF	TGCGCCAGCCAAGCGGGAGGTCTGGACGAGCAGTACTTC
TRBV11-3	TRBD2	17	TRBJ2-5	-	CASSLAVRLAGKETQYF	TGTGCCAGCAGCTTAGCCGTACGACTAGCGGGAAAAGAGACCCAGTACTTC
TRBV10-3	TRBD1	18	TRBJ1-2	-	CATKPRQGDNMVNYGYTF	TGTGCCACCAAACCGAGACAGGGCGATAACATGGTAAACTATGGCTACACCTTC
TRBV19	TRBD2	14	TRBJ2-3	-	CASQAGFRTDTQYF	TGTGCCAGTCAAGCGGGATTTCGGACAGATACGCAGTATTTT
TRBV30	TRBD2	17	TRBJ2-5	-	CAWSVPLAGAIQETQYF	TGTGCCTGGAGTGTACCCCTAGCGGGAGCGATACAAGAGACCCAGTACTTC
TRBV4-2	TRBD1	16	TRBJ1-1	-	CASSPPRDRAVFEAFF	TGTGCCAGCAGCCCCCCAAGGGACAGGGCTGTATTTGAAGCTTTCTTT
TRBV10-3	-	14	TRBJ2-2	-	CAIKAGANTGELFF	TGTGCCATCAAGGCAGGCGCGAACACCGGGGAGCTGTTTTTT
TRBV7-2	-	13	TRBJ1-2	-	CASSFGGYYGYTF	TGTGCCAGCAGCTTCGGAGGATACTATGGCTACACCTTC